The clone carrying this T cell receptor (beta chain) has just one count. At one boundary the junction diverges from the germline segment, which might be a read error. Data came from immunoSEQ multiplex PCR; TCRdb stores just in-frame clones and leaves some out. The sample includes 600,000 to 750,000 clones, more than 70% of them seen just once. The sample comes from a study of shared clonotypes between healthy human individuals. This CDR3 spans 12 amino acids. Germline CDR1 and CDR2: SQVTM and ANQGSEA. The genes are TRBV29-1 and TRBJ1-4, with D possibly TRBD1 on 5 matching bases. The sample comprised memory CD4+ T cells sorted from blood. Subset indicated: CD45RA-negative fraction. This sequence originates from a woman aged 25 to 45 in good health. The DNA of the CDR3 is TGCAGCGTCACGGGGACTACTGAAAAACTGTTTTTT. Its translation is CSVTGTTEKLFF.